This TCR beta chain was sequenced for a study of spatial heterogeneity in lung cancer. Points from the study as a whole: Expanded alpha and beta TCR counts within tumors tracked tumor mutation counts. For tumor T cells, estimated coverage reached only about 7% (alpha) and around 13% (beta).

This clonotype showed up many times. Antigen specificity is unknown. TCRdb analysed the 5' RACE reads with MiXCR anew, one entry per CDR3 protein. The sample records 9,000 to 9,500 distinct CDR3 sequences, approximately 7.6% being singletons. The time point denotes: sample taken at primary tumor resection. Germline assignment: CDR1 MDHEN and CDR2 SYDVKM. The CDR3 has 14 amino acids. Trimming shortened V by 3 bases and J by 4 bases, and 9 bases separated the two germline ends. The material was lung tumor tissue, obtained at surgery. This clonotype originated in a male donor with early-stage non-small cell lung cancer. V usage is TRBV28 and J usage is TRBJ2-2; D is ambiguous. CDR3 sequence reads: CASSFHRGTGELFF. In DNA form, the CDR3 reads TGTGCCAGCAGTTTCCACCGAGGCACCGGGGAGCTGTTTTTT. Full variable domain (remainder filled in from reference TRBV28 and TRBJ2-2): DVKVTQSSRYLVKRTGEKVFLECVQDMDHENMFWYRQDPGLGLRLIYFSYDVKMKEKGDIPEGYSVSREKKERFSLILESASTNQTSMYLCASSFHRGTGELFFGEGSRLTVL.